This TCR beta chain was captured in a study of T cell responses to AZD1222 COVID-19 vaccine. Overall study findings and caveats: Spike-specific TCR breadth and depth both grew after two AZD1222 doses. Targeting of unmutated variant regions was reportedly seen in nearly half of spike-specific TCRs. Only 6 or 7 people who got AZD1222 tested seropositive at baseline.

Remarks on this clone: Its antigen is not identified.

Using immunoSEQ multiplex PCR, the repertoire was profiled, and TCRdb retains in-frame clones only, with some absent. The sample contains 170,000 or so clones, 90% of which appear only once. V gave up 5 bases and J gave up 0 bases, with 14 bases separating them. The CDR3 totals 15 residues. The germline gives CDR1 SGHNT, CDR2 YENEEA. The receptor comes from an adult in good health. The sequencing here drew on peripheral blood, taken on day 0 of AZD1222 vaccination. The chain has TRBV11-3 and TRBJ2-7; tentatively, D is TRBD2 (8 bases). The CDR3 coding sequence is TGTGCCAGCAGCCCAGGGGGGACTAGCTCCTACGAGCAGTACTTC. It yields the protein CASSPGGTSSYEQYF.